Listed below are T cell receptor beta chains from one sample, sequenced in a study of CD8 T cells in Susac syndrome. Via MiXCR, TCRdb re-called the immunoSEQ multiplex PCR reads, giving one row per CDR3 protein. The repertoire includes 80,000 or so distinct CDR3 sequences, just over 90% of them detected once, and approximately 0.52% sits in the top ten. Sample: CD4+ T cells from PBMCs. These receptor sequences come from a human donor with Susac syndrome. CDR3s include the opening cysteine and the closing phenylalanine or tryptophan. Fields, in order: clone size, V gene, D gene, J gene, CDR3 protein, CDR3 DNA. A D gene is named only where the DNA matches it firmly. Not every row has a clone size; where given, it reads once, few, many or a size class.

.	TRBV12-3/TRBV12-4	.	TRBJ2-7	CASSLTRAGASYEQYF	TGTGCCAGCAGTCTTACCCGTGCGGGGGCCTCCTACGAGCAGTACTTC
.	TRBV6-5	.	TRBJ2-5	CASSPTRAIGTQYF	TGTGCCAGCAGCCCCACAAGGGCCATTGGGACCCAGTACTTC
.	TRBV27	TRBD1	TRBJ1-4	CASSRKTGEKLFF	TGTGCCAGCAGTCGGAAGACAGGGGAAAAACTGTTTTTT
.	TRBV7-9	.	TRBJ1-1	CASSLQGSRAFF	TGTGCCAGCAGCTTGCAGGGGTCGCGCGCTTTCTTT
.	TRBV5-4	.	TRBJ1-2	CASSLGQVNYGYTF	TGTGCCAGCAGCTTGGGACAGGTGAACTATGGCTACACCTTC
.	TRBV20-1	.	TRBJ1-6	CSARGSQADRRPLHF	TGCAGTGCTAGAGGGTCCCAGGCAGACAGGCGGCCCCTCCACTTT
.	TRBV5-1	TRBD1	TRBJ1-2	CASSFHRGYGYTF	TGCGCCAGCAGCTTTCACAGGGGCTATGGCTACACCTTC
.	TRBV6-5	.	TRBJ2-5	CASSYSRRETQYF	TGTGCCAGCAGTTACTCCCGGAGAGAGACCCAGTACTTC
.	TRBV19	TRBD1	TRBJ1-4	CASEDRSPGGRLFF	TGTGCCTCTGAGGACAGGTCCCCCGGTGGGCGGCTGTTTTTT
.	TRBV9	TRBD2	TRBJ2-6	CASSVNSVSGSSGANVLTF	TGTGCCAGCAGCGTAAATTCCGTTAGCGGGAGCTCTGGGGCCAACGTCCTGACTTTC
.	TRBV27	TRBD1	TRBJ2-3	CASRRWTGGRTDTQYF	TGTGCCAGCAGAAGGTGGACAGGGGGCAGAACAGATACGCAGTATTTT
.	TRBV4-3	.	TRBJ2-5	CASSQDPSGAETQYF	TGCGCCAGCAGCCAAGATCCCTCAGGGGCAGAGACCCAGTACTTC
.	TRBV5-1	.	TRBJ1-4	CASSTAGLINEKLFF	TGCGCCAGCAGCACAGCGGGACTGATCAATGAAAAACTGTTTTTT
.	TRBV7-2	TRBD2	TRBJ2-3	CASSLTLAGGQGQYF	TGTGCCAGCAGCTTAACTCTAGCGGGAGGCCAGGGGCAGTATTTT
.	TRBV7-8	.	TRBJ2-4	CASSFGGTDKNIQYF	TGTGCCAGCAGCTTCGGGGGGACAGACAAAAACATTCAGTACTTC
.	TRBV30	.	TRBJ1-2	CAWSDGRAYGYTF	TGTGCCTGGAGTGATGGGAGAGCCTATGGCTACACCTTC
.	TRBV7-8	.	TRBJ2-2	CASSLGFNAQLFF	TGTGCCAGCAGCTTAGGGTTTAATGCCCAGCTGTTTTTT
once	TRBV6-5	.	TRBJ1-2	CASSYSFPVEGNGYTF	TGTGCCAGCAGTTACTCGTTTCCAGTGGAGGGGAATGGCTACACCTTC
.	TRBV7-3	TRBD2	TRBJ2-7	CASRLGLAGGYEQYF	TGTGCCAGCAGGTTGGGATTAGCGGGAGGCTACGAGCAGTACTTC
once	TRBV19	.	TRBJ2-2	CASTIRAAGELFF	TGTGCCAGTACTATACGAGCCGCCGGGGAGCTGTTTTTT
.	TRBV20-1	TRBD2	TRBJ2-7	CSAPGLAGSYEQYF	TGCAGTGCTCCCGGGCTAGCGGGATCCTACGAGCAGTACTTC
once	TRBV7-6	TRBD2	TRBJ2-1	CASSITGTSGRNEQFF	TGTGCCAGCAGCATAACCGGGACTAGCGGGAGAAATGAGCAGTTCTTC
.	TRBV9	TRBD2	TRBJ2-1	CASTSGSLDEQFF	TGTGCCAGCACTAGCGGGAGTTTGGATGAGCAGTTCTTC
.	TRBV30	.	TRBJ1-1	CAHGDLEAFF	TGTGCTCACGGGGACCTCGAAGCTTTCTTT
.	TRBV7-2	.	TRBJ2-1	CASSLLPATGDEQFF	TGTGCCAGCAGCTTACTTCCAGCGACGGGCGATGAGCAGTTCTTC
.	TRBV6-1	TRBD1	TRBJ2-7	CASRSPGTGSSYEQYF	TGTGCCAGCAGAAGTCCCGGGACAGGGAGCTCCTACGAGCAGTACTTC
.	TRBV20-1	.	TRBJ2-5	CSARQGETQYF	TGCAGTGCTAGACAGGGAGAGACCCAGTACTTC
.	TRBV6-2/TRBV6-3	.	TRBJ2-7	CASSYPVLGGVSSYEQYF	TGTGCCAGCAGTTACCCCGTCCTGGGCGGAGTTAGCTCCTACGAGCAGTACTTC
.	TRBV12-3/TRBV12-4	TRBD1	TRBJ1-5	CASSFRGTGLYSNQPQHF	TGTGCCAGCAGTTTCAGGGGGACAGGCCTTTATAGCAATCAGCCCCAGCATTTT
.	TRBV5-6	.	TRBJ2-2	CASSLWGASGELFF	TGTGCCAGCAGCTTGTGGGGGGCATCCGGGGAGCTGTTTTTT
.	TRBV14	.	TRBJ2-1	CASSQLPGSQRRGEQFF	TGTGCCAGCAGCCAACTACCCGGGTCTCAGCGGCGTGGTGAGCAGTTCTTC
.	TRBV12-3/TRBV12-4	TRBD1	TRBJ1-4	CASSRTGNEKLFF	TGTGCCAGTAGCAGGACAGGGAATGAAAAACTGTTTTTT
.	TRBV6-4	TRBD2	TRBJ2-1	CASSEVAGSYNEQFF	TGTGCCAGCAGTGAGGTAGCGGGCTCCTACAATGAGCAGTTCTTC
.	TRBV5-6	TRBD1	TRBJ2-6	CASSLPTGGSTGANVLTF	TGTGCCAGCAGCTTGCCGACAGGGGGATCGACTGGGGCCAACGTCCTGACTTTC
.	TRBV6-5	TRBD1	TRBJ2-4	CASSTETGARNIQYF	TGTGCCAGCAGTACGGAGACAGGGGCTAGAAACATTCAGTACTTC
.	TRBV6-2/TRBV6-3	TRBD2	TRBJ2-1	CASIPMGSGSHEQFF	TGTGCCAGCATCCCCATGGGCAGCGGGAGCCATGAGCAGTTCTTC
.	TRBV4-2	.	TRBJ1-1	CASSQEWRNTEAFF	TGTGCCAGCAGCCAAGAATGGAGGAACACTGAAGCTTTCTTT
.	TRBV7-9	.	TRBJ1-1	CASRSLDTEAFF	TGTGCCAGCAGGTCATTGGACACTGAAGCTTTCTTT
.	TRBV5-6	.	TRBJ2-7	CASSLESYEQYF	TGTGCCAGCAGCTTGGAATCCTACGAGCAGTACTTC
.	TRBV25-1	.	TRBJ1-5	CASSPQAGSENQPQHF	TGTGCCAGCAGCCCCCAGGCGGGGTCCGAAAATCAGCCCCAGCATTTT
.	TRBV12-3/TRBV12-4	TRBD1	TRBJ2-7	CASSHGQGGSYEQYF	TGTGCCAGCAGTCACGGACAGGGCGGTTCCTACGAGCAGTACTTC
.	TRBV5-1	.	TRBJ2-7	CASSMKGASYEQHF	TGCGCCAGCAGCATGAAGGGTGCCTCCTACGAGCAGCACTTC
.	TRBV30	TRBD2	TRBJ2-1	CAWSVLRAGGNEQFF	TGTGCCTGGAGTGTACTTCGGGCGGGAGGCAATGAGCAGTTCTTC
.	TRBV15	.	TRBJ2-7	CATSREGTAGYEQYF	TGTGCCACCAGCAGAGAAGGGACGGCCGGCTACGAGCAGTACTTC
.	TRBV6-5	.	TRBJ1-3	CASTDSSGNTIYF	TGTGCCAGCACCGACAGCTCTGGAAACACCATATATTTT
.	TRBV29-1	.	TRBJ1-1	CSVGPRASNTEAFF	TGCAGCGTCGGCCCCAGGGCCTCGAACACTGAAGCTTTCTTT
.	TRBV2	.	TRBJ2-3	CASSEDLGTDTQYF	TGTGCCAGCAGTGAGGACCTCGGTACAGATACGCAGTATTTT
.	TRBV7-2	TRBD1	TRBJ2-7	CASSLGFWGQVTYEQYF	TGTGCCAGCAGCTTAGGATTCTGGGGACAGGTTACCTACGAGCAGTACTTC
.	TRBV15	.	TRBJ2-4	CATSRDRGLILAKNIQYF	TGTGCCACCAGCAGAGATAGGGGACTGATACTAGCCAAAAACATTCAGTACTTC
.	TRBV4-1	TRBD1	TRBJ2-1	CASSQDPRDRGRNEQFF	TGCGCCAGCAGCCAAGATCCCCGGGACAGGGGGCGGAATGAGCAGTTCTTC
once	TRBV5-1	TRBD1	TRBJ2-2	CASAPQGANTGELFF	TGCGCCAGCGCCCCTCAGGGGGCTAACACCGGGGAGCTGTTTTTT
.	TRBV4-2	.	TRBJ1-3	CASSQDKGNTIYF	TGTGCCAGCAGCCAAGATAAGGGAAACACCATATATTTT
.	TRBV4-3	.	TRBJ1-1	CASSQDVRNTEAFF	TGCGCCAGCAGCCAAGATGTGCGAAATACTGAAGCTTTCTTT
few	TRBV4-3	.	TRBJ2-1	CASSHQRVGLGIYNEQFF	TGCGCCAGCAGCCACCAGCGGGTAGGTCTGGGGATCTACAATGAGCAGTTCTTC
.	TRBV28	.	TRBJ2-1	CASNPLSSYNEQFF	TGTGCCAGCAATCCCCTAAGCTCCTACAATGAGCAGTTCTTC